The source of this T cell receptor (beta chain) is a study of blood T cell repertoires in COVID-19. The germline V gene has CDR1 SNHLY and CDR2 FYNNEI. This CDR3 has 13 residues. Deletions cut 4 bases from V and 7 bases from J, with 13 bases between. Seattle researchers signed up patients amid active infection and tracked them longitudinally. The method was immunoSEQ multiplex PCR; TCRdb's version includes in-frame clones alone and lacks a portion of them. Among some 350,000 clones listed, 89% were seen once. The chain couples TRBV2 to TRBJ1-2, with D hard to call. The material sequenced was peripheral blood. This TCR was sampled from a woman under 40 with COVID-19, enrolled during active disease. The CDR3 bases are TGTGCCAGCAGTGGGGGAGGCCGTGCTGGCTACACCTTC. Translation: CASSGGGRAGYTF.